Presented here are 24 T cell receptor beta chains from one specimen sequenced in a study of blood T cells in healthy people across ages. A second PCR, run for about 6 to 11 cycles, used a sample-barcoded 5' primer plus a J-beta primer mix. TCRdb used MiXCR to reprocess the 5' RACE reads, holding one entry per CDR3 protein. Of about 780,000 distinct CDR3 sequences detected, more than 25% appear once; the ten largest clones hold about 3%. A further study also used this sample, focusing on T cells of mothers and their children.

The sequencing sample was made of blood. The receptors stem from a boy under 18 in good health.

The chain carries TRBV25-1 and TRBJ2-5; the D gene is possibly TRBD2 (5 bases). The last part of the DNA fits TRBJ2-1 better; the J call may be wrong. CDR1 is MGHDK and CDR2 is SYGVNS in the germline V gene. This CDR3 comprises 12 residues. The CDR3 DNA follows: TGTGCCAGCAGTGAAGCTGACTACGAGCAGTTCTTC. Translated, it gives CASSEADYEQFF.

The chain employs TRBV11-2 and TRBJ2-5, with a weak D call TRBD2 (6 bases). The germline V gene encodes CDR1 SGHAT and CDR2 FQNNGV. Between the trimmed V and J ends, which lost 5 bases and 4 bases, there was a span of 14 bases. This CDR3 is built from 14 residues. CDR3 amino acids: CASSLNGGPETQYF. DNA for the CDR3: TGTGCCAGCAGCCTAAACGGGGGTCCAGAGACCCAGTACTTC.

This clonotype showed up just a few times. V gene TRBV27 combines with J gene TRBJ2-7; D is tentatively TRBD1 or TRBD2 (5 bases each). Between the trimmed V and J ends, which lost 5 bases and 2 bases, there was a span of 19 bases. This CDR3 is 16 amino acids long. Germline V gene lookup returns CDR1 MNHEY and CDR2 SMNVEV (reference sequence). Here the CDR3 reads CASSTPRGLRAYEQYF. CDR3 nucleotides: TGTGCCAGCAGTACCCCTCGGGGCCTTCGTGCCTACGAGCAGTACTTC.

The rearrangement joins TRBV5-1 to TRBJ2-1, with 11 bases identical to TRBD1. V was clipped by 7 bases and J by 6 bases; unmatched bases: 6. Looked up from germline, CDR1 is SGHRS and CDR2 is YFSETQ. CDR3 length: 14 amino acids. The CDR3 region is CASGRDRGSNEQFF. The CDR3 bases are TGCGCCAGCGGTCGGGACAGGGGGTCCAATGAGCAGTTCTTC.

This clonotype was picked up a small number of times. The gene calls are TRBV11-2 and TRBJ2-7, with TRBD1 as a possible D gene (6 bases). V lost 4 bases to trimming and J lost 5 bases, with 9 bases between them. CDR1 is SGHAT, CDR2 FQNNGV, per germline. This CDR3 region has 12 residues. The DNA for the CDR3 is TGTGCCAGCAGCTCCGACAGGCACGAGCAGTACTTC. This translates into CASSSDRHEQYF.

The chain recombines TRBV29-1 with TRBJ2-3; D remains unclear. V lost 4 bases to trimming and J lost 4 bases, with 12 bases between them. There are 13 residues in the CDR3. The V gene's germline CDR1 is SQVTM and CDR2 ANQGSEA. CDR3 DNA: TGCAGCGTTGTGGCGAGTCACCCAGATACGCAGTATTTT. The encoded protein is CSVVASHPDTQYF.

In its sample, this clonotype was seen a few times. This chain links TRBV20-1 with TRBJ2-3; D is unclear. The CDR3 extends over 15 amino acids. Germline loops: CDR1 DFQATT, CDR2 SNEGSKA (reference sequence). Trimming shortened V by 0 bases and J by 1 base, and 11 bases separated the two germline ends. CDR3 in DNA: TGCAGTGCTAGAGAGAGTGTGGTGGGCACAGATACGCAGTATTTT. Amino acid sequence: CSARESVVGTDTQYF.

This rearrangement joins TRBV12-3 or TRBV12-4 to TRBJ1-1; D is unresolved. With 5 bases removed from V and 5 bases from J, the gap between germline ends came to 12 bases. This CDR3 comprises 13 residues. CDR3 coding DNA: TGTGCCAGCAGTCTTACCGCGAAAACTGAAGCTTTCTTT. Protein: CASSLTAKTEAFF.

This clonotype has a handful of counts. This chain uses TRBV3-1 with TRBJ2-7, with a possible D match to TRBD2 (5 bases). In germline, CDR1 is LGHDT, CDR2 YNNKEL (reference sequence). This CDR3 region has 13 residues. V was shortened by 4 bases and J by 2 bases, with 9 bases between the two germline ends. The CDR3 loop is CASSREGAYEQYF. CDR3 nucleotide sequence: TGTGCCAGCAGCCGCGAGGGTGCCTACGAGCAGTACTTC.

This clonotype occurred a few times. The chain joins TRBV29-1 to TRBJ2-1, with TRBD2 identical over 9 bases. The V segment lost 4 bases and the J segment 5 bases; nucleotides outside the gene matches: 6. Germline CDR1 is SQVTM and CDR2 is ANQGSEA. CDR3 length equals 14 residues. The CDR3 loop is CSVGSRGGNNEQFF. As DNA, the CDR3 is TGCAGCGTTGGATCGCGGGGGGGGAACAATGAGCAGTTCTTC.

The rearrangement joins TRBV10-2 to TRBJ2-5, with no clear D. From germline, CDR1 is WSHSY and CDR2 SAAADI. The CDR3 totals 13 residues. Deletions cut 6 bases from V and 5 bases from J, with 13 bases between. The CDR3 nucleotides are TGCGCCAGCAGAGGTCCAAACGGGGAGACCCAGTACTTC. Translation: CASRGPNGETQYF.

On this clonotype itself: Germline is not matched at one junction end, which may reflect a read error. The V and J genes are TRBV6-1 and TRBJ2-5; unclear D gene. CDR1 and CDR2 from the germline V gene are MNHNS and SASEGT. The CDR3 spans 14 residues. CDR3 sequence: CASGENVYSETQYF. Here the CDR3 DNA reads TGTGCCAGCGGTGAAAACGTCTACAGCGAGACCCAGTACTTC.

This chain links TRBV19 with TRBJ2-5; no reliable D call. CDR3 length: 10 amino acids. The V end was cut by 9 bases, the J end by 4 bases, with 6 bases between. Looked up from germline, CDR1 is LNHDA and CDR2 is SQIVND (reference sequence). This chain's CDR3 is CARPSETQYF. CDR3 nucleotide sequence: TGTGCCAGACCTTCAGAGACCCAGTACTTC.

J is TRBJ2-7 and V is TRBV12-3 or TRBV12-4, with TRBD1 matching 7 bases. The junction had 9 bases not matched to a gene; V was cut back by 6 bases and J by 1 base. This CDR3 spans 15 amino acids. The CDR3 protein is CASSPARDSSYEQYF. The DNA for the CDR3 is TGTGCCAGCAGCCCCGCCCGGGACAGTTCCTACGAGCAGTACTTC.

This clonotype was detected a few times. The chain uses TRBV29-1 and TRBJ2-7; D is possibly TRBD1 (5 bases). Near its end, the DNA agrees better with TRBJ2-5, so the J call may be wrong. The CDR3 has 13 residues. Germline CDR1 SQVTM, CDR2 ANQGSEA. CDR3: CSVEVSGLGTQYF. The CDR3 DNA reads TGCAGCGTTGAAGTTTCAGGGCTGGGGACCCAGTACTTC.

Details on this clonotype: The junction differs from germline at one of its ends, possibly a read error. The J gene is TRBJ2-7, the V gene TRBV20-1, with TRBD1 matching 7 bases. Germline CDR1 reads DFQATT; CDR2 reads SNEGSKA (reference sequence). There are 16 residues in the CDR3. CDR3 residues: CSVRRWGQLRTYEQYF. CDR3 coding DNA: TGCAGTGTTAGACGGTGGGGACAGCTTCGGACCTACGAGCAGTACTTC.

On this clonotype itself: An end of the junction differs from the germline gene, which may be a read error. The chain carries TRBV7-3 and TRBJ2-4; D gene unclear. CDR1 is SGHTA, CDR2 FQGTGA, per germline. CDR3 length: 13 amino acids. CDR3 bases: TGTGCCAGCAGCGAATCGGCCAAAAACACTCAGTACTTC. Protein sequence: CASSESAKNTQYF.

The chain has TRBV7-9 and TRBJ2-7; the D gene is possibly TRBD2 (7 bases). Germline lookup yields CDR1 SEHNR and CDR2 FQNEAQ (reference sequence). V lost 3 bases, J lost 0 bases, and 15 bases lay in between. The CDR3 is 16 residues long. CDR3 sequence: CASSFSRGALSYEQYF. As DNA, the CDR3 is TGTGCCAGCAGCTTTTCCCGGGGGGCCCTCTCCTACGAGCAGTACTTC.

A few counts support this clonotype. The chain couples TRBV28 to TRBJ2-5; TRBD2 aligns across 8 bases. The J call is doubtful: the DNA matches TRBJ2-7 better. The CDR3 runs 15 residues. In germline, CDR1 is MDHEN, CDR2 SYDVKM. In DNA, the CDR3 is TGTGCCAGCGTAACCGGAAGCGGGGGCTACTACGAGCAGTACTTC. Amino acid sequence: CASVTGSGGYYEQYF.

This clonotype was picked up a small number of times. The V gene is TRBV20-1, the J gene TRBJ1-6; maybe TRBD1 (5 bases). CDR3 size: 13 residues. V was cut by 5 bases and J by 8 bases, with 13 bases left in between. Germline loops: CDR1 DFQATT, CDR2 SNEGSKA (reference sequence). The CDR3 region is CSAYSGTYSPLHF. DNA for the CDR3: TGCAGTGCTTACTCCGGGACCTATTCACCCCTCCACTTT.

Only a few counts were recorded for this clonotype. The genes are TRBV14 and TRBJ1-4; weak D call: TRBD1 (5 bases). This CDR3 contains 14 residues. V shed 2 bases and J shed 6 bases, with 10 bases lying between them. Germline values: CDR1 SGHDN, CDR2 FVKESK. The CDR3 region has the DNA TGTGCCAGCAGCCAATACATAGGGGATGAAAAACTGTTTTTT. Translation gives CASSQYIGDEKLFF.

CDR3 protein: CASSVLSTTGELFF. For the CDR3, the DNA is TGTGCCAGCAGCGTTCTGTCCACCACCGGGGAGCTGTTTTTT. The chain joins TRBV7-9 to TRBJ2-2; D is unresolved. Trimming stripped 5 bases from V and 4 bases from J, with 11 bases between. There are 14 residues in the CDR3. The germline CDR1 and CDR2 sequences are SEHNR and FQNEAQ (reference sequence).

This clonotype appeared a single time. The gene calls are TRBV2 and TRBJ2-4; D is uncertain. CDR1 SNHLY and CDR2 FYNNEI come from the germline V gene. The CDR3 extends over 17 amino acids. V lost 6 bases and J lost 0, with 18 bases in between. The CDR3: CASRSPVLTIAKNIQYF. The CDR3 DNA reads as TGTGCCAGCAGGTCCCCAGTCCTCACAATAGCCAAAAACATTCAGTACTTC.

The rearrangement uses TRBV11-1 and TRBJ1-3; TRBD1 might be the D (6 bases). Trimming took off 5 bases at V and 5 bases at J, with 31 bases between the two ends. Germline V gene lookup returns CDR1 SGHAT and CDR2 FQDESV (reference sequence). This CDR3 has 20 residues. The CDR3 nucleotides are TGTGCCAGCAGCCCCGGGACACTCGCGACTTTCTCGTCCCTGCGAAACACCATATATTTT. This gives the protein CASSPGTLATFSSLRNTIYF.